This T cell receptor (beta chain) was documented in a study of tumor and adjacent non-tumor tissue in lung cancer. No cell sorting was done before RNA was extracted from the tissue. Three rounds of nested PCR, following a modified ARM-PCR protocol, produced the TCRbeta library. MiXCR, applied by TCRdb to the multiplex PCR reads, yields one record per CDR3 protein. In the table there are under 150,000 distinct CDR3 sequences, around 66% of which are singletons. V was trimmed by 3 bases and J by 6 bases, leaving 10 bases between them. This CDR3 contains 12 residues. Germline assignment: CDR1 DFQATT and CDR2 SNEGSKA (reference sequence). There are a few counts of this clonotype.

The specimen sequenced was lung tumor tissue. The chain joins TRBV20-1 to TRBJ2-3; D tentatively reads TRBD1 or TRBD2 (6 bases each). This sequence originates from a man aged 55 to 70 with small cell lung cancer. CDR3 region: CSASWGADTQYF. The DNA for the CDR3 is TGCAGTGCTAGCTGGGGGGCGGATACGCAGTATTTT.